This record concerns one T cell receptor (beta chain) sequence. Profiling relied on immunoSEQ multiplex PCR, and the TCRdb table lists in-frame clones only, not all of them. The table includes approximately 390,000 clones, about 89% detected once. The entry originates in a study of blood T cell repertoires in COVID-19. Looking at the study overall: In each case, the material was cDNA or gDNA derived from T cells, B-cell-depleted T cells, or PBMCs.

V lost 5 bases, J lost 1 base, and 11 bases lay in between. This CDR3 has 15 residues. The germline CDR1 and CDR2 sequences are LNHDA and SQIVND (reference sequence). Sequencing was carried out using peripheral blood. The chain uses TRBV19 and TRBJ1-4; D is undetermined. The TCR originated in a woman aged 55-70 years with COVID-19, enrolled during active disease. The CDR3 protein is CASSARPVTNEKLFF. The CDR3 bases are TGTGCCAGTAGTGCTAGACCGGTAACTAATGAAAAACTGTTTTTT.